This T cell receptor (beta chain) was captured by sequencing in a study of CXCR3-negative and CXCR3-positive naive CD8 T cells. Germline CDR1 MNHEY, CDR2 SVGAGI. The CDR3 is 18 residues long. Notes on the study in general: Relative to CXCR3-negative naive cells, CXCR3-positive naive cells had more hydrophobic TRB CDR3s. Naive cells that were CXCR3-negative or CXCR3-positive used TRBV-TRBJ genes alike, while memory cells diverged.

Investigators sorted each CD8+ T cell subset in triplicate, taking approximately 330,000 cells each time. CD45RO-CCR7+CD27+CD95- characterized naive CD8+ T cells. In preparing the TRB cDNA libraries, 5' RACE with UMI labels was used. TCRdb reprocessed the 5' RACE reads and keeps a single row for each CDR3 protein, giving no DNA. This listing includes around 63,000 distinct CDR3 sequences. About this clonotype: Its antigen is unknown.

The source is a human donor in good health. Some clones in this sample may be carry-over from other donors' samples. The material sequenced was naive CXCR3+ CD8+ T cells from blood. Subset of the sample: CD45RO-CCR7+CD27+CD95- naive CD8+ T cells expressing CXCR3 (TNR3+). V gene TRBV6-5 combines with J gene TRBJ2-7; the D call of TRBD1 rests on TCRdb alone, since no DNA is present to check it. CDR3 residues: CASSYSFSLRGLSYEQYF.